This TCR beta chain was recorded in a study of siplizumab effects on memory and regulatory T cells. Remarks on this clone: Its cognate antigen is unknown.

The CDR3 extends over 13 amino acids. Trimming removed 5 bases from V and 2 bases from J, with 9 bases in between. CDR1 is SGHTA and CDR2 is FQGNSA in the germline V gene. Notes on the study in general: Siplizumab produced a significant drop in alloreactive sequences attributable to unstimulated CD4+ memory cells. Unstimulated subsets accounted for the mapping of only a minor share of the clones that were alloreactive. No assignable naive or memory phenotype existed for roughly 80-97% of proliferating CD4+ or CD8+ clones. Memory cells seemed less diverse than naive T cells, which also seemed major contributors to the alloresponse.

Some clones are missing from TCRdb's copy, which holds only in-frame ones; the method was immunoSEQ multiplex PCR. In the table there are 70,000 to 95,000 clones, about 87% of which are singletons. The clonotype comes from a human donor in good health. The chain employs TRBV7-2 and TRBJ1-1; D gene unclear. What was sequenced was CD4+ T cells sorted from blood. CDR3 DNA sequence: TGTGCCAGCAGCCGACAAGCTAACACTGAAGCTTTCTTT. Protein product: CASSRQANTEAFF.